This TCR beta chain was captured by sequencing in a study of shared clonotypes between healthy human individuals. Study-wide results and limits: Donors were few, which limited the genetic and exposure-history diversity represented.

V gave up 3 bases and J gave up 1 base, with 6 bases separating them. The germline CDR1 and CDR2 sequences are SGHAT and FQNNGV. The CDR3 totals 13 residues. Regarding this clone: The antigen remains unidentified.

The assay was immunoSEQ multiplex PCR, and TCRdb's table has in-frame clones only and misses some. This sample has some 1 million clones, with under 80% found just once. This clonotype was sampled from a man aged 18-30 years in good health. Sequenced sample: memory CD4+ T cells sorted from blood. The subset: CD45RA-negative fraction. The chain employs TRBV11-2 and TRBJ1-1; D gene unclear. The CDR3 DNA sequence: TGTGCCAGCAGCTTCCTAAGGAACACTGAAGCTTTCTTT. Translated: CASSFLRNTEAFF.